A selection of T cell receptor beta chains follows, all from one sample in a study of blood T cell repertoires in COVID-19. TCRdb's table, derived via immunoSEQ multiplex PCR, lists solely in-frame clones and lacks some. Counted here are roughly 250,000 clones, approximately 85% occurring once; the ten biggest clones make up 4.3%. The sample was PBMCs or T cells enriched from blood (not recorded which). These receptor sequences come from a woman aged 30 to 39 who had recovered from COVID-19. Both conserved end residues are part of each CDR3. The D gene is left open where the match is weak. Clone size, where shown, is once, few, many, or a class for clones that have expanded.

J,D,V,size,DNA,CDR3
TRBJ1-4,-,TRBV7-2,few,TGTGCCAGCAGCTTTTACGGAGCTAATGAAAAACTGTTTTTT,CASSFYGANEKLFF
TRBJ2-7,TRBD2,TRBV7-2,-,TGTGCCAGCAGCTTAGCGCACGGGAGGGTAAACGAGCAGTACTTC,CASSLAHGRVNEQYF
TRBJ2-2,TRBD1,TRBV19,-,TGTGCCAGTAGGGTGGACAGGGGGCGTAGCGGGGAGCTGTTTTTT,CASRVDRGRSGELFF
TRBJ1-4,-,TRBV15,-,TGTGCCACCAGCAGAGATAGGATAAATGGCGGTAATGAAAAACTGTTTTTT,CATSRDRINGGNEKLFF
TRBJ2-7,TRBD1,TRBV9,-,TGTGCCAGCAGCGTAGGGACAGGGGGCGGTTACGAGCAGTACTTC,CASSVGTGGGYEQYF
TRBJ2-1,TRBD2,TRBV15,-,TGTGCCACCAGCATAGGGACTAGCGGGAGTGACAATGAGCAGTTCTTC,CATSIGTSGSDNEQFF
TRBJ2-7,-,TRBV3-1/TRBV3-2,few,TGTGCCAGCAGAGGACTGAACGAGCAGTACTTC,CASRGLNEQYF
TRBJ1-2,-,TRBV7-9,-,TGTGCCAGCAGCTTAGGGGGAGGCAGGCTGGCCCCTAACTATGGCTACACCTTC,CASSLGGGRLAPNYGYTF
TRBJ2-1,TRBD2,TRBV29-1,-,TGCAGCGTGGGACTAGCGGGAGTAGGTAATGAGCAGTTCTTC,CSVGLAGVGNEQFF
TRBJ1-1,TRBD1,TRBV18,-,TGTGCCAGCTCACCCGACAGGGTGAGGGACACTGAAGCTTTCTTT,CASSPDRVRDTEAFF
TRBJ2-7,TRBD2,TRBV7-9,-,TGTGCCAGCAGTCCCCAAGGGGGTAGCGGGAGGGCCTCCTACGAGCAGTACTTC,CASSPQGGSGRASYEQYF
TRBJ2-3,-,TRBV2,-,TGTGCCAGCAGTGCATCAGGGGCCCACACAGATACGCAGTATTTT,CASSASGAHTDTQYF
TRBJ1-2,-,TRBV30,-,TGTGCCTGGAGTCCCCCTGACAGGTTTTTTGACTACACCTTC,CAWSPPDRFFDYTF
TRBJ2-7,TRBD1,TRBV3-1/TRBV3-2,-,TGTGCCAGCAGCCAAATGGACAGGCCTCCTTACGAGCAGTACTTC,CASSQMDRPPYEQYF
TRBJ2-5,-,TRBV20-1,-,TGCAGTGCACAACAAGAGACCCAGTACTTC,CSAQQETQYF
TRBJ2-7,TRBD2,TRBV4-1,-,TGCGCCAGCAGCCAAGAAGCCCGGCTAGCGGGGAACGAGCAGTACTTC,CASSQEARLAGNEQYF
TRBJ1-3,-,TRBV2,-,TGTGCCAGCAGTACTCCAAGATCAGGGGAATCTGGAAACACCATATATTTT,CASSTPRSGESGNTIYF